This paragraph reports one T cell receptor beta chain. The source of the sample is a study of blood T cell repertoires in COVID-19. V shed 4 bases and J shed 2 bases, with 14 bases lying between them. Germline V CDR1 and CDR2: LNHDA, SQIVND (reference sequence). The CDR3 is 15 residues long. Profiling relied on immunoSEQ multiplex PCR, and the TCRdb table lists in-frame clones only, not all of them. The table shows around 270,000 clones, with roughly 84% occurring only once. This clonotype originated in an older person with COVID-19, enrolled during active disease. The material sequenced was peripheral blood. The chain has TRBV19 and TRBJ2-5; D is possibly TRBD1 (7 bases). The CDR3 DNA reads as TGTGCCAGTAGTAACAGGGGAGGAGGACAAGAGACCCAGTACTTC. Its protein product is CASSNRGGGQETQYF.